The sequence of this T cell receptor beta chain was determined in a study of PD-1 blockade in classical Hodgkin lymphoma (dated by TCRdb to 2018 to 2021). Broadly, across the study: Nivolumab dosing was 3 mg/kg intravenously every 2 weeks, continuing until either disease progression or unacceptable toxicity. The study used TCR beta sequencing and CyTOF to define a peripheral blood immune signature of response to PD-1 blockade in classical Hodgkin lymphoma. The paper's findings and limits, for the study overall: Trial patients achieving complete response had baseline diversity similar to newly diagnosed patients, whereas partial responders and progressors had significantly lower diversity. A significant rise by C4D1 was seen in CD4+ but not CD8+ TCR diversity (p=0.0027 vs p=0.16), with the rise being most apparent in complete responders (p=0.02). Baseline TCR diversity was reported to be lower in newly diagnosed patients than in healthy donors and to be lower still in relapsed/refractory patients. Lower diversity was seen in patients whose nivolumab began less than 1 year after ASCT, and these patients were left out of later analyses so that immune reconstitution would not confound the results. Only a single clinical trial cohort was studied, and what caused the repertoire differences, possibly disease activity or prior therapy, remained undefined.

Sample time point, as interpreted from the label and publication: cycle 2 day 1 (C2D1) of nivolumab. Every trial patient had relapsed after autologous stem cell transplantation, and cohorts A, B and C differed in prior brentuximab vedotin exposure. The trial cohort included around 60 patients with relapsed/refractory classical Hodgkin lymphoma, and each patient had a best overall response of complete response, partial response or progressive disease. Trial patients were treated with single-agent nivolumab in the multi-cohort phase II CheckMate 205 trial. An independent review committee assessed best overall response by applying the 2007 International Working Group response criteria. Trial PBMCs were obtained immediately prior to nivolumab initiation (C1D1) and on therapy at cycle 2 day 1 and cycle 4 day 1. Peripheral blood was collected in 8 mL Vacutainer Cell Preparation Tubes, from which PBMCs were isolated by centrifugation and then cryopreserved.

This clone was seen just once. It has no known antigen specificity. No per-base quality is available; no much larger clone lies one base away. CDR1 and CDR2, per the germline V gene, are MNHEY and SVGAGI. The junction carries 13 bases between V and J, which are trimmed by 1 base and 7 bases respectively. The CDR3 measures 14 amino acids from cysteine to phenylalanine. CDR3 DNA only is kept here, 42 bases in frame from base 1. The Qiagen DNeasy kit was used to extract genomic DNA from unsorted PBMCs and from the negatively selected CD4+ and CD8+ fractions. Amplification of TCR beta CDR3 regions was done by immunoSEQ multiplex PCR with primers that anneal to V and J segments. Amplification bias was minimized using a synthetic immune receptor repertoire, and residual bias was removed computationally after sequencing. Per the source publication's procedure: Custom Python scripts were used to quantify repertoire diversity as the Shannon entropy index. The unsorted, CD4+ and CD8+ repertoires were each analyzed separately, with the exception of combined analyses, where CD4+ and CD8+ sequences were merged in silico. A clone counted as expanded when the clone's frequency after treatment rose at least 2-fold relative to C1D1, and clones undetected at baseline were given a pseudocount of 0.5. Singleton clones were defined as clones with 0 or 1 copy at C1D1, and non-singleton clones were defined as clones with 2 or more copies. Clones expanded in unsorted samples were labelled as CD4+, CD8+ or unknown by matching protein sequences in sorted samples from the same patient. Wilcoxon tests on paired samples were used to test changes in diversity from C1D1 to C4D1. The table was pulled from immuneACCESS by TCRdb, which kept in-frame rearrangements only. Such tables lose some clones; where checked, under half of the loss comes from unresolved V genes, and the rest has no known cause. V and J calls plus clone size are reproduced from that table; the DNA served to infer D and trimming. Recorded for this sample are under 30,000 clones; roughly 82% of them occurred a single time. The ten most abundant clones make up approximately 10% of the sample.

This specimen consisted of peripheral blood mononuclear cells (PBMCs), obtained before the second cycle of nivolumab. This clonotype originated in a human donor with classical Hodgkin lymphoma. This sequence uses TRBV6-5 and TRBJ1-2; a tentative D match to TRBD1 spans 5 bases. The DNA reads TGTGCCAGCAGTTACTTTCAGGGTCGCGGTGGCTACACCTTC. Translated, this gives CASSYFQGRGGYTF.